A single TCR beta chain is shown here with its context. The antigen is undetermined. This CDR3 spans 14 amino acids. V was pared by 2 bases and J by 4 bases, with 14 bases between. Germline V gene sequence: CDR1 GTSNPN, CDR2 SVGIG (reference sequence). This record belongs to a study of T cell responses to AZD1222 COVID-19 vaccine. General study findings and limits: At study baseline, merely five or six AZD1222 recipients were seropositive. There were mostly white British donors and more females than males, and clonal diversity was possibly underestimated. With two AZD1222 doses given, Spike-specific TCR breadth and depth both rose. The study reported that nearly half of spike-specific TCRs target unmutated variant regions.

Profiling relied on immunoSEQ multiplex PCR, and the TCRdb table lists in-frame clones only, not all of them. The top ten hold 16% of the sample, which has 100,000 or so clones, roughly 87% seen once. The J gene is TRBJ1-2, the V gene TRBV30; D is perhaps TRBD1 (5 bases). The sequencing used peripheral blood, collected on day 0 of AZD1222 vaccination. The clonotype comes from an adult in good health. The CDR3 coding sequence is TGTGCCTGGAGTTCGGAATACAGGAGCTATGGCTACACCTTC. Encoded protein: CAWSSEYRSYGYTF.